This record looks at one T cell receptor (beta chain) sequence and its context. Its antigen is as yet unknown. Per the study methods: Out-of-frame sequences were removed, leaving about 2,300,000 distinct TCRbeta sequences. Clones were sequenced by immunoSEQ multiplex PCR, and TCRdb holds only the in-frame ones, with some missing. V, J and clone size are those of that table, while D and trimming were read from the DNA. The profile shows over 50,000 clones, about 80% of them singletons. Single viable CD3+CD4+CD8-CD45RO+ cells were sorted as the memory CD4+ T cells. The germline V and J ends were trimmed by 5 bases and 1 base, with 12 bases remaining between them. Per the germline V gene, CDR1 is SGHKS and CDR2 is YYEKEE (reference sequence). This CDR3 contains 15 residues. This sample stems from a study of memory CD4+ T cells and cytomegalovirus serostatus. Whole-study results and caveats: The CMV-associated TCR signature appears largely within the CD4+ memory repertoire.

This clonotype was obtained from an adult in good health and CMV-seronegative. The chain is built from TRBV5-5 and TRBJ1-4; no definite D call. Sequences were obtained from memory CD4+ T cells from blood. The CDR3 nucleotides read TGTGCCAGCAGGCGGTTGGTGGGAACTAATGAAAAACTGTTTTTT. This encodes CASRRLVGTNEKLFF.